These T cell receptor beta chains were read from a single sample in a study of blood T cells in healthy people across ages. Via MiXCR, TCRdb re-called the 5' RACE reads, giving one row per CDR3 protein. The repertoire consists of 650,000 to 950,000 distinct CDR3 sequences, with roughly 44% occurring once and the leading ten covering nearly 20%. The sample taken for sequencing was blood. All receptors come from a man in his fifties or sixties in good health. Each CDR3 is given with its conserved first and last residue. D genes are given only for firm matches. For some rows the clone size is stated as once, few or many, or as a class when expanded; others skip it.

v_gene: TRBV12-3/TRBV12-4
d_gene: .
abundance: .
j_gene: TRBJ2-3
CDR3aa: CASSGGPPPDTQYF
CDR3nt: TGTGCCAGCAGTGGGGGACCCCCCCCAGATACGCAGTATTTT

v_gene: TRBV7-9
d_gene: TRBD1
abundance: .
j_gene: TRBJ2-5
CDR3aa: CASSLDREGRWETQYF
CDR3nt: TGTGCCAGCAGCCTTGACAGGGAAGGGCGGTGGGAGACCCAGTACTTC

v_gene: TRBV6-4
d_gene: .
abundance: .
j_gene: TRBJ2-3
CDR3aa: CASSPTPTGDTQYF
CDR3nt: TGTGCCAGCAGCCCCACTCCAACTGGAGATACGCAGTATTTT

v_gene: TRBV12-3/TRBV12-4
d_gene: .
abundance: .
j_gene: TRBJ1-2
CDR3aa: CASKAGTYYGYTF
CDR3nt: TGTGCCAGCAAGGCGGGGACTTACTATGGCTACACCTTC

v_gene: TRBV6-5
d_gene: .
abundance: few
j_gene: TRBJ2-5
CDR3aa: CASSYFLGPAGGQETQYF
CDR3nt: TGTGCCAGCAGTTACTTCCTAGGTCCAGCCGGGGGCCAAGAGACCCAGTACTTC

v_gene: TRBV7-2
d_gene: .
abundance: .
j_gene: TRBJ2-1
CDR3aa: CASSLVLFVNEQFF
CDR3nt: TGTGCCAGCAGCTTAGTTTTGTTTGTCAATGAGCAGTTCTTC

v_gene: TRBV2
d_gene: TRBD1
abundance: .
j_gene: TRBJ1-2
CDR3aa: CASKIQGNGYTF
CDR3nt: TGTGCCAGCAAAATACAGGGGAATGGCTACACCTTC

v_gene: TRBV7-2
d_gene: .
abundance: .
j_gene: TRBJ2-5
CDR3aa: CASRLASIEGFQETQYF
CDR3nt: TGTGCCAGCCGCTTAGCCTCTATCGAGGGGTTCCAAGAGACCCAGTACTTC

v_gene: TRBV19
d_gene: .
abundance: few
j_gene: TRBJ2-7
CDR3aa: CASSVQGSYEQYF
CDR3nt: TGTGCCAGTAGTGTCCAGGGATCCTACGAGCAGTACTTC

v_gene: TRBV10-3
d_gene: TRBD2
abundance: few
j_gene: TRBJ2-3
CDR3aa: CAITGTSGADTQYF
CDR3nt: TGTGCCATCACCGGGACTAGCGGGGCAGATACGCAGTATTTT

v_gene: TRBV6-1
d_gene: TRBD2
abundance: .
j_gene: TRBJ2-3
CDR3aa: CASRTKPGLAGTTDTQYF
CDR3nt: TGTGCCAGCAGAACTAAACCCGGACTAGCGGGGACCACAGATACGCAGTATTTT

v_gene: TRBV27
d_gene: .
abundance: .
j_gene: TRBJ2-1
CDR3aa: CASSLLADNYNEQFF
CDR3nt: TGTGCCAGCAGTTTATTAGCCGACAACTACAATGAGCAGTTCTTC

v_gene: TRBV20-1
d_gene: TRBD1
abundance: many
j_gene: TRBJ2-4
CDR3aa: CSADTGDPKNIQYF
CDR3nt: TGCAGTGCGGATACAGGGGATCCCAAAAACATTCAGTACTTC

v_gene: TRBV20-1
d_gene: TRBD2
abundance: .
j_gene: TRBJ2-3
CDR3aa: CSASGTSGGDTDTQYF
CDR3nt: TGCAGTGCTAGTGGGACTAGCGGGGGGGACACAGATACGCAGTATTTT

v_gene: TRBV6-2/TRBV6-3
d_gene: .
abundance: .
j_gene: TRBJ2-3
CDR3aa: CASTPEGRDGHTQYF
CDR3nt: TGTGCCAGCACCCCTGAAGGCAGGGACGGTCATACGCAGTATTTT

v_gene: TRBV2
d_gene: .
abundance: .
j_gene: TRBJ2-5
CDR3aa: CASRGPEETQYF
CDR3nt: TGTGCCAGCAGGGGGCCCGAAGAGACCCAGTACTTC

v_gene: TRBV24-1
d_gene: .
abundance: .
j_gene: TRBJ2-2
CDR3aa: CATSDQGQNTGELFF
CDR3nt: TGTGCCACCAGTGACCAGGGACAGAACACCGGGGAGCTGTTTTTT

v_gene: TRBV12-3/TRBV12-4
d_gene: .
abundance: .
j_gene: TRBJ2-1
CDR3aa: CASSLGTPENEQFF
CDR3nt: TGTGCCAGCAGTCTCGGGACCCCCGAGAATGAGCAGTTCTTC

v_gene: TRBV5-4
d_gene: .
abundance: .
j_gene: TRBJ1-2
CDR3aa: CASSLENTGTHGYTF
CDR3nt: TGTGCCAGCAGCTTGGAGAACACAGGGACGCATGGCTACACCTTC

v_gene: TRBV10-3
d_gene: TRBD1
abundance: few
j_gene: TRBJ2-4
CDR3aa: CAISEGTDQNKNIQYF
CDR3nt: TGTGCCATCAGTGAGGGGACAGACCAAAACAAAAACATTCAGTACTTC

v_gene: TRBV7-9
d_gene: .
abundance: few
j_gene: TRBJ1-1
CDR3aa: CASSLGSRAGDEAFF
CDR3nt: TGTGCCAGCAGCTTAGGGTCTCGTGCAGGAGACGAAGCTTTCTTT

v_gene: TRBV20-1
d_gene: TRBD2
abundance: .
j_gene: TRBJ2-1
CDR3aa: CSAGRPGASGGPEQFF
CDR3nt: TGCAGTGCTGGTCGCCCGGGGGCTAGCGGGGGGCCGGAGCAGTTCTTC

v_gene: TRBV20-1
d_gene: .
abundance: .
j_gene: TRBJ1-2
CDR3aa: CSASGGASGLYGYTF
CDR3nt: TGCAGTGCTAGCGGCGGGGCCTCGGGCCTCTATGGCTACACCTTC

v_gene: TRBV14
d_gene: .
abundance: .
j_gene: TRBJ1-2
CDR3aa: CASSQDLSRGYTF
CDR3nt: TGTGCCAGCAGCCAAGATCTATCCCGCGGCTACACCTTC

v_gene: TRBV10-3
d_gene: .
abundance: many
j_gene: TRBJ2-1
CDR3aa: CAISTGPKSGEQFF
CDR3nt: TGTGCCATCAGTACGGGACCCAAGTCCGGTGAGCAGTTCTTC

v_gene: TRBV27
d_gene: TRBD2
abundance: few
j_gene: TRBJ2-3
CDR3aa: CASRPGLAGASLSTDTQYF
CDR3nt: TGTGCCAGCAGACCCGGACTAGCGGGGGCCTCACTTAGCACAGATACGCAGTATTTT

v_gene: TRBV21-1
d_gene: .
abundance: .
j_gene: TRBJ2-7
CDR3aa: CASSKGPRGVTYEQYF
CDR3nt: TGTGCCAGCAGCAAAGGACCCAGGGGGGTGACCTACGAGCAGTACTTC

v_gene: TRBV3-1
d_gene: .
abundance: few
j_gene: TRBJ2-7
CDR3aa: CASKPFLGDHEQYF
CDR3nt: TGTGCCAGCAAACCCTTCCTAGGGGACCACGAGCAGTACTTC

v_gene: TRBV28
d_gene: TRBD2
abundance: .
j_gene: TRBJ2-3
CDR3aa: CASVAGAFTDTQYF
CDR3nt: TGTGCCAGCGTAGCGGGGGCCTTCACAGATACGCAGTATTTT

v_gene: TRBV20-1
d_gene: TRBD1
abundance: .
j_gene: TRBJ1-2
CDR3aa: CSANHGGGGYGYTF
CDR3nt: TGCAGTGCTAACCACGGAGGGGGCGGCTATGGCTACACCTTC

v_gene: TRBV2
d_gene: .
abundance: .
j_gene: TRBJ1-3
CDR3aa: CASTLNTIYF
CDR3nt: TGTGCCAGCACCCTGAACACCATATATTTT

v_gene: TRBV6-5
d_gene: .
abundance: .
j_gene: TRBJ2-1
CDR3aa: CASSYSRGTYNEQFF
CDR3nt: TGTGCCAGCAGTTACTCTAGGGGGACGTACAATGAGCAGTTCTTC

v_gene: TRBV6-5
d_gene: .
abundance: .
j_gene: TRBJ2-7
CDR3aa: CASRNRQTTYEQYF
CDR3nt: TGTGCCTCCCGGAACAGACAAACTACCTACGAGCAGTACTTC

v_gene: TRBV28
d_gene: .
abundance: few
j_gene: TRBJ2-1
CDR3aa: CASGKGSSYNEQFF
CDR3nt: TGTGCCAGCGGCAAGGGGTCGTCCTACAATGAGCAGTTCTTC

v_gene: TRBV6-5
d_gene: TRBD2
abundance: few
j_gene: TRBJ2-7
CDR3aa: CASSYTLAGPSYEQYF
CDR3nt: TGTGCCAGCAGTTACACCTTAGCGGGGCCCTCCTACGAGCAGTACTTC

v_gene: TRBV9
d_gene: .
abundance: .
j_gene: TRBJ2-1
CDR3aa: CASSASRLSSNEQFF
CDR3nt: TGTGCCAGCAGCGCTTCCAGGCTTTCTTCCAATGAGCAGTTCTTC

v_gene: TRBV2
d_gene: .
abundance: .
j_gene: TRBJ2-5
CDR3aa: CASNLGPKNGQYF
CDR3nt: TGTGCCAGCAACTTAGGACCCAAGAATGGCCAGTACTTC

v_gene: TRBV5-8
d_gene: .
abundance: .
j_gene: TRBJ2-1
CDR3aa: CASSLVRVGYNEQFF
CDR3nt: TGTGCCAGCAGCTTGGTTAGGGTGGGCTACAATGAGCAGTTCTTC

v_gene: TRBV7-2
d_gene: .
abundance: .
j_gene: TRBJ2-3
CDR3aa: CASSLPKWDTQYF
CDR3nt: TGTGCCAGCAGCCTCCCCAAATGGGATACGCAGTATTTT

v_gene: TRBV12-3/TRBV12-4
d_gene: .
abundance: .
j_gene: TRBJ2-3
CDR3aa: CASSPNRKADTQYF
CDR3nt: TGTGCCAGCAGTCCAAACCGGAAGGCAGATACGCAGTATTTT

v_gene: TRBV5-1
d_gene: TRBD1
abundance: .
j_gene: TRBJ2-4
CDR3aa: CTSSEGQAGNIQYF
CDR3nt: TGCACCAGCAGCGAGGGACAGGCGGGAAACATTCAGTACTTC

v_gene: TRBV18
d_gene: TRBD2
abundance: .
j_gene: TRBJ2-7
CDR3aa: CASSPPSLAGGSYEQYF
CDR3nt: TGTGCCAGCTCACCACCGTCTCTAGCGGGGGGGTCCTACGAGCAGTACTTC

v_gene: TRBV20-1
d_gene: .
abundance: .
j_gene: TRBJ2-7
CDR3aa: CSAGDEQYF
CDR3nt: TGCAGTGCAGGGGACGAGCAGTACTTC

v_gene: TRBV6-5
d_gene: .
abundance: .
j_gene: TRBJ1-1
CDR3aa: CASCRVRGLLEAFF
CDR3nt: TGTGCCAGCTGCCGAGTCCGGGGCTTGTTAGAAGCTTTCTTT

v_gene: TRBV4-3
d_gene: TRBD2
abundance: few
j_gene: TRBJ2-3
CDR3aa: CASSLLAGTTDTQYF
CDR3nt: TGCGCCAGCAGCCTCCTAGCGGGGACCACAGATACGCAGTATTTT

v_gene: TRBV20-1
d_gene: .
abundance: few
j_gene: TRBJ2-1
CDR3aa: CSATRGGPYNEQFF
CDR3nt: TGCAGTGCCACCAGGGGGGGGCCCTACAATGAGCAGTTCTTC

v_gene: TRBV21-1
d_gene: .
abundance: .
j_gene: TRBJ2-5
CDR3aa: CASSLNRGETQYF
CDR3nt: TGTGCCAGCAGCCTAAACCGGGGAGAGACCCAGTACTTC

v_gene: TRBV5-1
d_gene: .
abundance: .
j_gene: TRBJ2-5
CDR3aa: CASSWSRGKTQYF
CDR3nt: TGCGCCAGCAGCTGGAGCAGGGGTAAGACCCAGTACTTC

v_gene: TRBV20-1
d_gene: .
abundance: few
j_gene: TRBJ1-2
CDR3aa: CSARGDATNYGYTF
CDR3nt: TGCAGTGCTAGGGGGGACGCGACTAACTATGGCTACACCTTC

v_gene: TRBV6-5
d_gene: .
abundance: .
j_gene: TRBJ1-1
CDR3aa: CASSQETTGTEAFF
CDR3nt: TGTGCCAGCAGCCAAGAAACCACAGGAACTGAAGCTTTCTTT

v_gene: TRBV5-1
d_gene: .
abundance: .
j_gene: TRBJ2-6
CDR3aa: CASLGGSGANVLTF
CDR3nt: TGCGCCAGCCTAGGTGGATCTGGGGCCAACGTCCTGACTTTC

v_gene: TRBV24-1
d_gene: TRBD2
abundance: .
j_gene: TRBJ2-3
CDR3aa: CATSDRAGGITDTQYF
CDR3nt: TGTGCCACCAGTGATCGAGCGGGGGGGATTACAGATACGCAGTATTTT